This T cell receptor (beta chain) was identified during a study of PD-1 blockade in classical Hodgkin lymphoma. Study observations and caveats: A reduction in baseline TCR diversity was reportedly seen in newly diagnosed patients relative to healthy donors. Excluded were patients who started nivolumab under 1 year after ASCT, a group that had lower diversity.

Germline assignment: CDR1 SGHDT and CDR2 YYEEEE. This CDR3 comprises 14 residues. The germline V and J ends were trimmed by 3 bases and 8 bases, with 16 bases remaining between them. The table came from immunoSEQ multiplex PCR; TCRdb's copy has only in-frame clones and leaves some out. The table records 40,000 to 50,000 clones, roughly nine tenths of them present only once. With respect to this clone: Antigen unknown.

Relapse after autologous stem cell transplantation occurred in every patient, and brentuximab vedotin exposure varied. The material sequenced was peripheral blood mononuclear cells (PBMCs), taken before the second cycle of nivolumab. The origin of this receptor is a human donor with classical Hodgkin lymphoma. The chain recombines TRBV5-6 with TRBJ2-3, with D possibly being TRBD1 or TRBD2 (5 bases each). The CDR3 nucleotides are TGTGCCAGCAGCTGGGACCGCTCATCGTCTACGCAGTATTTT. Translated, it gives CASSWDRSSSTQYF. Supplemented by reference TRBV5-6 and TRBJ2-3, the full variable domain reads DAGVTQSPTHLIKTRGQQVTLRCSPKSGHDTVSWYQQALGQGPQFIFQYYEEEERQRGNFPDRFSGHQFPNYSSELNVNALLLGDSALYLCASSWDRSSSTQYFGPGTRLTVL.